These 26 T cell receptor beta chains were all obtained from the same sample, sequenced in a study of cytomegalovirus exposure and HLA in healthy donors. The PCR contained 60 Vbeta and 13 Jbeta primers. Some clones are missing from TCRdb's copy, which holds only in-frame ones; the method was immunoSEQ multiplex PCR. The sample records about 150,000 clones, roughly 79% being singletons. Sequenced: PBMCs. Every receptor here comes from a woman aged 40 to 50 in good health and CMV-seropositive.

The V call is TRBV28, the J call TRBJ1-6, with 7 bases matching TRBD1. J lost 9 bases, V lost 2 bases, and 10 bases had no gene match. Germline V gene data show CDR1 as MDHEN and CDR2 as SYDVKM. This CDR3 contains 16 residues. The CDR3 region has the DNA TGTGCCAGCAGTTTAGTGGGGGCAGGGGGAAGTTCACCCCTCCACTTT. Its protein product is CASSLVGAGGSSPLHF.

The J gene is TRBJ1-6, the V gene TRBV30; possible D gene TRBD1, 5 bases. V was shortened by 4 bases and J by 6 bases, with 13 bases between the two germline ends. The germline V gene encodes CDR1 GTSNPN and CDR2 SVGIG (reference sequence). The CDR3 runs 14 residues. For the CDR3, the DNA is TGTGCCTGGAAAAGGCGGGGCACTAATTCACCCCTCCACTTT. Its protein product is CAWKRRGTNSPLHF.

This sequence joins TRBV7-6 and TRBJ1-4; 9 nucleotides line up with TRBD1. The length of the CDR3 is 14 residues. Germline trimming cut 3 bases from V and 8 bases from J; bases unmatched to any gene: 4. Per the germline V gene, CDR1 is SGHVS and CDR2 is FNYEAQ. The DNA of the CDR3 is TGTGCCAGCAGCTTGGGACAGGGCAACGAAAAACTGTTTTTT. Its translation: CASSLGQGNEKLFF.

This chain joins TRBV19 and TRBJ1-2, with TRBD1 identical over 10 bases. This CDR3 has 14 amino acids. Germline loops: CDR1 LNHDA, CDR2 SQIVND (reference sequence). The V and J ends lost 6 bases and 4 bases, in that order; junction bases with no gene match: 5. CDR3: CASSLGQGTYGYTF. The CDR3 nucleotides are TGTGCCAGTAGCCTGGGACAGGGGACCTATGGCTACACCTTC. Variable domain in full (rest from reference TRBV19 and TRBJ1-2): DGGITQSPKYLFRKEGQNVTLSCEQNLNHDAMYWYRQDPGQGLRLIYYSQIVNDFQKGDIAEGYSVSREKKESFPLTVTSAQKNPTAFYLCASSLGQGTYGYTFGSGTRLTVV.

This chain connects TRBV28 to TRBJ2-7, with 8 positions matching TRBD1. The CDR3 sequence is 17 residues long. Germline values: CDR1 MDHEN, CDR2 SYDVKM. The ends lost 5 bases at V and 2 bases at J; junction bases unmatched: 14. The CDR3 sequence is CASSGGLGTGTTYEQYF. In nucleotides, the CDR3 is TGTGCCAGCAGTGGTGGGTTAGGGACAGGAACTACCTACGAGCAGTACTTC.

J is TRBJ2-6 and V is TRBV5-6; D is undetermined. In germline, CDR1 is SGHDT, CDR2 YYEEEE. This CDR3 comprises 13 residues. V lost 2 bases and J 3 bases, leaving 3 bases between the germline ends. The CDR3 coding sequence is TGTGCCAGCAGCTTCATTGGGGCCAACGTCCTGACTTTC. This translates into CASSFIGANVLTF.

This clone has a handful of counts. This chain uses TRBV4-1 with TRBJ2-2; 8 positions match TRBD2. Unmatched junction bases numbered 3, after V lost 5 bases and J lost 1 base. Looked up from germline, CDR1 is MGHRA and CDR2 is YSYEKL. CDR3 length equals 15 residues. The CDR3, as DNA: TGCGCCAGCAGCGGCGGGGGGTGGAACACCGGGGAGCTGTTTTTT. It is translated as CASSGGGWNTGELFF.

The chain employs TRBV19 and TRBJ2-6; TRBD1 matches 7 bases. In germline, CDR1 is LNHDA, CDR2 SQIVND (reference sequence). There are 14 residues in the CDR3. After removal of 7 bases from V and 2 bases from J, the junction contained 2 bases not matched to a gene. The CDR3 here is CASKGGAGANVLTF. CDR3 nucleotides: TGTGCCAGTAAAGGGGGCGCTGGGGCCAACGTCCTGACTTTC.

The chain combines TRBV7-2 with TRBJ1-2; 8 nucleotides align to TRBD1. Germline values: CDR1 SGHTA, CDR2 FQGNSA. CDR3 length: 16 amino acids. V lost 4 bases to trimming and J lost 8 bases; unmatched junction nucleotides: 15. This chain's CDR3 is CASSSGTGQSVGGYTF. The CDR3 DNA reads TGTGCCAGCAGCTCCGGGACAGGCCAATCTGTTGGGGGCTACACCTTC.

This chain uses TRBV2 with TRBJ1-4; D unresolved. V lost 8 bases and J lost 5, with 9 bases in between. The germline V gene has CDR1 SNHLY and CDR2 FYNNEI. The CDR3 runs 12 residues. For the CDR3, the DNA is TGTGCCAGCGGGCAGAACAATGAAAAACTGTTTTTT. Translation gives CASGQNNEKLFF.

This chain connects TRBV19 to TRBJ1-2; maybe TRBD1 (6 bases). Germline V gene sequence: CDR1 LNHDA, CDR2 SQIVND (reference sequence). V shed 6 bases and J shed 5 bases, with 10 bases lying between them. This CDR3 has 12 residues. The CDR3 loop reads CASSPDRYGYTF. CDR3 sequence (DNA): TGTGCCAGTAGCCCGGACAGATATGGCTACACCTTC.

V is TRBV5-1 and J is TRBJ2-2; 7 bases fit TRBD1. Germline trimming cut 0 bases from V and 6 bases from J; bases unmatched to any gene: 11. The CDR3 is 17 amino acids. Germline-derived CDR1 and CDR2 are SGHRS and YFSETQ. The CDR3 nucleotides are TGCGCCAGCAGCTTGGGATTGACAGGGTCAATGGCCGGGGAGCTGTTTTTT. Translating it yields CASSLGLTGSMAGELFF.

The chain is built from TRBV19 and TRBJ2-2; weak D call: TRBD2 (5 bases). The CDR3 is 15 residues long. The V and J ends lost 5 bases and 4 bases respectively, with 14 bases between them. CDR1 is LNHDA and CDR2 is SQIVND in the germline V gene (reference sequence). The chain's CDR3 is CASSPLGPSTGELFF. The CDR3 DNA reads TGTGCCAGTAGTCCACTAGGACCCTCCACCGGGGAGCTGTTTTTT.

J is TRBJ2-7 and V is TRBV6-5, with 8 bases lining up with TRBD1. V lost 11 bases, J lost 3 bases, and 12 bases stayed unmatched. Germline V lookup: CDR1 MNHEY, CDR2 SVGAGI. The CDR3 is made up of 14 amino acids. In nucleotides, the CDR3 is TGTGCCCCCCGCCGAGACAGGGGAAGCTACGAGCAGTACTTC. The encoded protein is CAPRRDRGSYEQYF.

This clone was detected only a few times. This sequence joins TRBV30 and TRBJ2-7; 7 bases align to TRBD1. The CDR3 consists of 14 residues. V was clipped by 3 bases and J by 1 base; unmatched bases: 6. Germline assignment: CDR1 GTSNPN and CDR2 SVGIG (reference sequence). The CDR3: CAWRRPGGSYEQYF. The CDR3 DNA is TGTGCCTGGAGACGGCCAGGGGGATCCTACGAGCAGTACTTC.

About this clone: Relative to the germline gene, one junction end is altered; a read error may explain this. V and J are TRBV7-7 and TRBJ2-1; D uncertain. The germline V gene has CDR1 SSHAT and CDR2 FNYEAQ (reference sequence). There are 9 residues in the CDR3. CDR3 sequence reads: CASSLRGFF. CDR3 DNA: TGTGCTAGCAGCCTTAGAGGGTTCTTC.

The rearrangement links TRBV5-1 to TRBJ1-1; 7 bases are a match to TRBD1. With V trimmed by 4 bases and J by 3 bases, 6 bases remained unmatched. Germline V gives CDR1 SGHRS, CDR2 YFSETQ. The CDR3 contains 14 residues. CDR3 sequence reads: CASSRPGQYTEAFF. The CDR3 DNA is TGCGCCAGCAGCCGACCGGGACAGTACACTGAAGCTTTCTTT.

V gene TRBV5-5 combines with J gene TRBJ1-6, with D unresolved. The CDR3 consists of 15 residues. The V gene lost 4 bases and the J gene lost 7 bases, with 15 bases spanning the gap. The germline gives CDR1 SGHKS, CDR2 YYEKEE (reference sequence). CDR3 nucleotides: TGTGCCAGCAGCCCGGAGGGCAGTAGGAATTCACCCCTCCACTTT. Its translation is CASSPEGSRNSPLHF.

The rearrangement joins TRBV27 to TRBJ1-4; TRBD1 matches at 9 bases. The CDR3 consists of 16 residues. The V segment lost 3 bases and the J segment 10 bases; nucleotides outside the gene matches: 12. CDR1 is MNHEY, CDR2 SMNVEV, per germline (reference sequence). CDR3 bases: TGTGCCAGCAGTTTCATCCCCGGGACAGGGCCACGAAAACTGTTTTTT. Translation: CASSFIPGTGPRKLFF.

The chain couples TRBV7-3 to TRBJ1-1; D is unclear. V dropped 2 bases and J dropped 4 bases, with 8 bases sitting between them. CDR3 length: 13 residues. CDR1 is SGHTA and CDR2 is FQGTGA in the germline V gene. The CDR3 DNA is TGTGCCAGCAGCTTATCTCTGAGCACTGAAGCTTTCTTT. Protein sequence: CASSLSLSTEAFF.

V gene TRBV5-4 combines with J gene TRBJ2-3; 11 bases fit TRBD2. This CDR3 is built from 15 residues. The V gene's germline CDR1 is SGHNT and CDR2 YYREEE (reference sequence). With 2 bases clipped from V and 4 bases from J, the junction kept 3 bases outside the gene matches. The CDR3 nucleotides are TGTGCCAGCAGCTTTGGGACTAGCGGCCCAGATACGCAGTATTTT. It encodes CASSFGTSGPDTQYF.

The DNA of the CDR3 is TGTGCCAGCAGCTTAAATCCGGGAATCTCTGGGGCCAACGTCCTGACTTTC. This sequence encodes CASSLNPGISGANVLTF. This chain connects TRBV7-9 to TRBJ2-6, with a possible D match to TRBD2 (5 bases). CDR1 is SEHNR, CDR2 FQNEAQ, per germline (reference sequence). The V end lost 2 bases, the J end lost 0 bases, and 11 bases lay between the germline ends. The CDR3 extends over 17 amino acids. The complete variable domain, with remaining parts taken from reference TRBV7-9 and TRBJ2-6, reads DTGVSQNPRHKITKRGQNVTFRCDPISEHNRLYWYRQTLGQGPEFLTYFQNEAQLEKSRLLSDRFSAERPKGSFSTLEIQRTEQGDSAMYLCASSLNPGISGANVLTFGAGSRLTVL.

The table lists this clone with a count of one. This CDR3 is CASSPTSGDQETQYF. The CDR3 bases are TGTGCCAGCAGCCCGACTAGCGGAGATCAAGAGACCCAGTACTTC. V and J are TRBV4-2 and TRBJ2-5; 9 nucleotides agree with TRBD2. The V and J ends lost 4 bases and 2 bases, in that order; junction bases with no gene match: 5. The CDR3 runs to 15 residues. Per germline, CDR1 LGHNA and CDR2 YNFKEQ.

Note on this clone: The final CDR3 position lacks the conserved phenylalanine or tryptophan, pointing to a likely read error. The V gene is TRBV7-9, the J gene TRBJ1-1; no firm D call. Trimming pared 1 base from V and 0 bases from J, leaving 15 bases between. Germline V gene sequence: CDR1 SEHNR, CDR2 FQNEAQ (reference sequence). This CDR3 spans 17 amino acids. CDR3 sequence (DNA): TGTGCCAGCAGCTTAGGGTCGGGAGGCGTCATGAACACTGAAGCTTTCCTT. It translates to CASSLGSGGVMNTEAFL.

This clone was observed a handful of times. This chain links TRBV28 with TRBJ2-7; D uncertain. CDR1 and CDR2 (germline): MDHEN, SYDVKM. V gave up 4 bases and J gave up 3 bases, with 19 bases separating them. The CDR3 runs 16 residues. This CDR3 is CASSSPLLEADYEQYF. CDR3 coding DNA: TGTGCCAGCAGTTCCCCTCTTTTAGAGGCGGACTACGAGCAGTACTTC.

The V gene is TRBV5-4, the J gene TRBJ2-1; a possible D gene is TRBD2 (6 bases). The CDR3 is 13 amino acids. Per the germline V gene, CDR1 is SGHNT and CDR2 is YYREEE (reference sequence). V was shortened by 4 bases and J by 5 bases, with 10 bases between the two germline ends. The CDR3 sequence is CASSPASDNEQFF. The CDR3 coding sequence is TGTGCCAGCAGCCCCGCTAGCGACAATGAGCAGTTCTTC.